The TCR beta chain described here comes from a study of response to subunit inactivated influenza vaccine. Study-wide findings and caveats: The authors proposed limited new T cell recruitment per seasonal influenza vaccination.

With 0 bases removed from V and 3 bases from J, the gap between germline ends came to 14 bases. Looked up from germline, CDR1 is SGHAT and CDR2 is FQNNGV. This CDR3 has 16 residues. TCRdb re-called the RT-PCR reads with MiXCR, one entry per CDR3 protein. Counted here are 650,000 to 800,000 distinct CDR3 sequences, about 15% occurring once; the ten biggest clones make up 5.5% to 8%. In regard to this clonotype: What it binds is unknown.

The chain uses TRBV11-2 and TRBJ1-2; possible D gene TRBD1, 6 bases. The input for sequencing was PBMCs from blood, taken 14 to 15 days before vaccination. This clonotype was obtained from a man in his forties or fifties who received an inactivated influenza vaccine. CDR3 region: CASSLDLRRGYYGYTF. CDR3 coding DNA: TGTGCCAGCAGCTTAGATCTACGCAGGGGCTACTATGGCTACACCTTC.